This T cell receptor (beta chain) was captured by sequencing in a study of metastatic and nonmetastatic thyroid tumors (TCRdb year 2020). Regarding the study in general: Repertoires from peripheral blood and from tumor or nodule tissue samples of malignant and benign thyroid patients were compared.

The receptor library was made with PCR. Sequencing used an Illumina HiSeq 4000. High-throughput sequencing was used to profile the CDR3 region of the TCR beta-chain in every patient. As for the original processing: A classifier to discriminate distant-metastatic papillary thyroid cancer patients was built from CDR3 differences across clinicopathological groups. Repertoire diversity was assessed with the Shannon index, and tumor-blood repertoire similarity with the Morisita-Horn index. The public reads were reprocessed in TCRdb via fastp at Q25 and MiXCR, keeping in-frame beta chains. TCRdb, not the original authors, processed these V and J calls. Within this sample are roughly 59,000 clones, with around 16% of them counted one time only. In total, the top ten clones hold about a tenth of the sample. Details on this clone: Its antigen remains undetermined. Within one base of it there is no much larger clone, and no base qualities were kept.

None of the patients had been given any treatment before thyroid surgery. Patient clinical samples collected from about 2011 to 2018 were retrospectively analysed using T-cell receptor beta sequencing. The investigation overall reported the following: In both blood and tumor samples, TCR beta diversity was reported to be significantly higher in malignant tumors than in benign nodules.

Counted from cysteine to phenylalanine, this CDR3 has 14 amino acids. Only the CDR3 DNA stays, 42 bases, in frame from base 1. V lost 5 bases and J lost 5 bases; the stretch between them is 13 bases long. Based on the germline V gene (reference sequence), the CDR1 and CDR2 sequences are LNHDA and SQIVND. Sequencing used blood. The sequence is built from TRBV19 and TRBJ2-1; possibly the D gene is TRBD2, per 6 matching bases. The clonotype comes from a male donor with papillary thyroid cancer or a benign thyroid nodule (not recorded which). Some clones in this sample may be carry-over from other donors' samples. The DNA sequence reads TGTGCCAGTAGTTTTCTCGGGAGTCACAATGAGCAGTTCTTC. It encodes CASSFLGSHNEQFF.